This T cell receptor (beta chain) was sequenced during a study of lymphopenia after photon versus proton radiotherapy. Study conclusions and caveats: Survival link was tested only in deceased patients; proton benefit remains a possibility. Under photons, naive T cells and diversity fell while effector/memory populations rose.

Turning to this clone: Its matching antigen is unknown.

The CDR3 has 13 residues. The germline V gene has CDR1 MGHRA and CDR2 YSYEKL. V was clipped by 6 bases and J by 3 bases, with 11 bases between them. The table came from immunoSEQ multiplex PCR; TCRdb's copy has only in-frame clones and leaves some out. This table holds tens of thousands of clones, approximately 87% found once. The clonotype was recovered from an elderly man with esophageal cancer. This sequence joins TRBV4-1 and TRBJ1-1, with D maybe TRBD1 (6 bases). The source material was peripheral blood, sampled from a patient treated with proton-based radiotherapy. CDR3 sequence: CASRRQVDTEAFF. CDR3 bases: TGCGCCAGCAGGCGACAGGTGGACACTGAAGCTTTCTTT.